This T cell receptor beta chain derives from a study of T cell responses to AZD1222 COVID-19 vaccine. TCRdb's copy holds only in-frame clones and misses some; the assay was immunoSEQ multiplex PCR. The sample holds roughly 40,000 clones; around 91% are singletons and the top ten take approximately 40%. This clone showed up just once. V was shortened by 1 base and J by 6 bases, with 9 bases between the two germline ends. The germline V gene encodes CDR1 SGHNT and CDR2 YENEEA. The CDR3 loop spans 14 amino acids. The source of this sequence is an adult who received the AZD1222 COVID-19 vaccine. This sequence joins TRBV11-3 and TRBJ2-2, with D possibly TRBD1 on 5 matching bases. Sequencing used peripheral blood, obtained 28 days after the second AZD1222 dose. CDR3 in DNA: TGTGCCAGCAGCTTAGTTAGGGGTTCCGGGGAGCTGTTTTTT. It codes for CASSLVRGSGELFF.